These 14 T cell receptor beta chains were all obtained from the same sample, sequenced in a study of T cell responses to AZD1222 COVID-19 vaccine (dated by TCRdb to the early 2020s). In light of the paper, this sample's time point label describes: baseline before first vaccination. The method behind the library was the immunoSEQ multiplex PCR assay. TCRdb obtained this table from immuneACCESS and retained in-frame rearrangements with V and J assigned. These tables miss some clones; where compared with another copy, unresolved V genes account for less than half of the shortfall, and the remainder is unexplained. This sample holds 110,000 to 150,000 clones; nearly 95% were observed only once. The ten largest clones represent under 6.5% of the sample. The material was peripheral blood, obtained on day 0 of AZD1222 vaccination. Receptors originate from an adult in good health.

The V gene is TRBV12-3 or TRBV12-4, the J gene TRBJ2-7; no clear D gene. Deletions cut 2 bases from V and 1 base from J, with 6 bases between. The CDR3 runs to 13 residues. The CDR3 nucleotides read TGTGCCAGCAGTTTATTGGGATCCTACGAGCAGTACTTC. Encoded protein: CASSLLGSYEQYF.

The CDR3 region is CAISEANQPQHF. CDR3 DNA sequence: TGTGCCATCAGTGAGGCCAATCAGCCCCAGCATTTT. The chain recombines TRBV10-3 with TRBJ1-5; D unresolved. The CDR3 runs 12 residues. Trimming removed 2 bases from V and 3 bases from J, with 2 bases in between. Germline CDR1 is ENHRY and CDR2 is SYGVKD.

J is TRBJ1-1 and V is TRBV30; tentatively, D is TRBD1 (5 bases). The CDR3 extends over 14 amino acids. V lost 3 bases and J 4 bases, leaving 15 bases between the germline ends. Germline V lookup: CDR1 GTSNPN, CDR2 SVGIG (reference sequence). CDR3 sequence: CAWRRSGSSTEAFF. In DNA, the CDR3 is TGTGCCTGGAGGCGATCAGGGTCGAGCACTGAAGCTTTCTTT.

The chain combines TRBV9 with TRBJ2-7; 13 bases match TRBD2. The germline V gene encodes CDR1 SGDLS and CDR2 YYNGEE. CDR3 size: 16 residues. V shed 0 bases and J 2 bases; nucleotides not matched to a gene: 2. The CDR3 here is CASSVGLAGGTYEQYF. In DNA, the CDR3 is TGTGCCAGCAGCGTAGGACTAGCGGGAGGAACCTACGAGCAGTACTTC.

CDR3 sequence reads: CAIADSSYEQYF. The DNA for the CDR3 is TGTGCCATAGCGGATAGCTCCTACGAGCAGTACTTC. The J gene is TRBJ2-7, the V gene TRBV10-3; a weak D match, TRBD2 (5 bases). The V end lost 9 bases, the J end lost 0 bases, and 9 bases lay between the germline ends. The germline CDR1 and CDR2 sequences are ENHRY and SYGVKD. CDR3 length equals 12 residues.

The chain is built from TRBV30 and TRBJ2-3; 8 bases match TRBD2. Germline CDR1 is GTSNPN and CDR2 is SVGIG (reference sequence). This CDR3 is built from 14 residues. Trimming took 2 bases from V and 5 from J; bases not matched to a gene: 6. The CDR3 spells CAWSRSGIQDTQYF. The CDR3 nucleotides read TGTGCCTGGAGTCGTAGCGGGATCCAAGATACGCAGTATTTT. The full variable domain, with the rest looked up from reference TRBV30 and TRBJ2-3, is SQTIHQWPATLVQPVGSPLSLECTVEGTSNPNLYWYRQAAGRGLQLLFYSVGIGQISSEVPQNLSASRPQDRQFILSSKKLLLSDSGFYLCAWSRSGIQDTQYFGPGTRLTVL.

CDR3 nucleotides: TGTGCCAGCAGTCCCGCCCAGGGGGTCCCTAACTATGGCTACACCTTC. Translating it yields CASSPAQGVPNYGYTF. The chain has TRBV28 and TRBJ1-2; TRBD1 matches at 7 bases. V was pared by 5 bases and J by 0 bases, with 9 bases of the junction left unmatched. This CDR3 contains 16 residues. CDR1 is MDHEN and CDR2 is SYDVKM in the germline V gene.

The chain carries TRBV2 and TRBJ2-3; 12 bases are a match to TRBD2. The CDR3 extends over 13 amino acids. The junction had 2 bases not matched to a gene; V was cut back by 7 bases and J by 6 bases. Per the germline V gene, CDR1 is SNHLY and CDR2 is FYNNEI. CDR3 DNA sequence: TGTGCCAGCACCGGACTAGCGGGGGATACGCAGTATTTT. This gives the protein CASTGLAGDTQYF. The full variable domain, with the rest looked up from reference TRBV2 and TRBJ2-3, is EPEVTQTPSHQVTQMGQEVILRCVPISNHLYFYWYRQILGQKVEFLVSFYNNEISEKSEIFDDQFSVERPDGSNFTLKIRSTKLEDSAMYFCASTGLAGDTQYFGPGTRLTVL.

This chain connects TRBV3-1 (or the pseudogene TRBV3-2) to TRBJ2-7; D not resolved. The CDR3 loop spans 13 amino acids. The V and J ends lost 0 bases and 4 bases respectively, with 7 bases between them. Germline V gene lookup returns CDR1 LGHDT and CDR2 YNNKEL (reference sequence). The CDR3 nucleotides are TGTGCCAGCAGCCAAGATCCAGAATACGAGCAGTACTTC. Translation: CASSQDPEYEQYF.

This chain uses TRBV5-1 with TRBJ1-5; TRBD1 might be the D (5 bases). Germline V gene sequence: CDR1 SGHRS, CDR2 YFSETQ. The CDR3 has 15 amino acids. V lost 1 base to trimming and J lost 7 bases, with 15 bases between them. The CDR3 DNA reads as TGCGCCAGCAGCTTGTCTGGGGCGAGGTACCAGCCCCAGCATTTT. Protein: CASSLSGARYQPQHF. Drawing the rest from reference TRBV5-1 and TRBJ1-5, the complete variable domain is KAGVTQTPRYLIKTRGQQVTLSCSPISGHRSVSWYQQTPGQGLQFLFEYFSETQRNKGNFPGRFSGRQFSNSRSEMNVSTLELGDSALYLCASSLSGARYQPQHFGDGTRLSIL.

The rearrangement joins TRBV6-5 to TRBJ1-1; no clear D gene. The CDR3 is 13 residues long. V lost 8 bases, J lost 0 bases, and 10 bases lay in between. Per germline, CDR1 MNHEY and CDR2 SVGAGI. The CDR3 here is CASGVRVNTEAFF. As DNA, the CDR3 is TGTGCCAGCGGGGTTAGGGTGAACACTGAAGCTTTCTTT.

The V and J genes are TRBV30 and TRBJ1-3; D uncertain. The CDR3 totals 15 residues. V was pared by 0 bases and J by 3 bases, with 12 bases between. Germline CDR1 and CDR2: GTSNPN and SVGIG (reference sequence). CDR3 amino acids: CAWSVASLVGNTIYF. The CDR3 DNA follows: TGTGCCTGGAGTGTAGCGTCTTTAGTTGGAAACACCATATATTTT.

The chain has TRBV30 and TRBJ1-2, with 9 bases that match TRBD1. This CDR3 is built from 15 residues. V was clipped by 1 base and J by 6 bases; unmatched bases: 9. Germline V gene data show CDR1 as GTSNPN and CDR2 as SVGIG (reference sequence). CDR3 sequence: CAWSARTGVWNGYTF. The DNA for the CDR3 is TGTGCCTGGAGTGCGCGGACAGGGGTCTGGAATGGCTACACCTTC.

V gene TRBV7-6 combines with J gene TRBJ2-1; no reliable D call. CDR3 length equals 13 residues. Trimming cost V 1 base and J 8 bases, with 9 bases left between them. Germline values: CDR1 SGHVS, CDR2 FNYEAQ. CDR3 DNA sequence: TGTGCCAGCAGCTTAGGCTACGGTGATGAGCAGTTCTTC. It is translated as CASSLGYGDEQFF.